This TCR beta chain was recorded in a study of T cell changes during pregnancy in multiple sclerosis. In the case of this clone: Relative to the germline gene, one junction end is altered; a read error may explain this.

CDR1 MRHNA and CDR2 SNTAGT come from the germline V gene. The CDR3 totals 13 residues. Profiling relied on immunoSEQ multiplex PCR, and the TCRdb table lists in-frame clones only, not all of them. The sample carries about 110,000 clones, about 90% recorded once. The genes are TRBV6-4 and TRBJ1-2, with D possibly being TRBD1 (5 bases). The TCR sequence derives from a female donor with multiple sclerosis, enrolled in a pregnancy study. The starting material was peripheral blood, obtained before pregnancy. This CDR3 reads CASSDSSRGLFFF. CDR3 sequence (DNA): TGTGCCAGCAGTGACTCGAGTCGGGGACTATTCTTCTTC.